These 24 T cell receptor beta chains were all obtained from the same sample, sequenced in a study of identical twins (dated by TCRdb to the mid-2010s). Receptor amplification or capture employed 5' RACE. Sequencing took place on an Illumina HiSeq 2000. TCRdb reanalyzed the raw reads on its own, using fastp at Q25 for trimming and MiXCR for clone calling, and kept in-frame beta chains. Every CDR3 protein is listed once, alongside the most common genes and DNA of its rows. The sample yields roughly 750,000 distinct CDR3 sequences; around 21% were counted once. The biggest ten clones account for about 4.5% of the sample. This same sample was also taken into another study, of T cells expressing NK-cell markers.

Sequencing was performed on PBMCs. Receptors originate from a woman between 18 and 29 years old in good health.

This clonotype was observed a handful of times. The CDR3 nucleotides are TGTGCCAGCTCAACAGGGTGGACTGAAGCTTTCTTT. Its translation: CASSTGWTEAFF. The chain carries TRBV18 and TRBJ1-1, with a weak D call TRBD1 (6 bases). The V gene lost 5 bases and the J gene lost 5 bases, with 9 bases spanning the gap. CDR1 and CDR2 from the germline V gene are KGHSH and LQKENI. The CDR3 runs to 12 residues.

V usage is TRBV7-2 and J usage is TRBJ2-3; no clear D. V lost 3 bases and J 1 base, leaving 11 bases between the germline ends. The CDR3 loop spans 15 amino acids. Germline CDR1 is SGHTA and CDR2 is FQGNSA. CDR3 amino acids: CASSFRRTRTDTQYF. The CDR3 coding sequence is TGTGCCAGCAGCTTTCGGCGGACGCGCACAGATACGCAGTATTTT. Variable domain in full (rest from reference TRBV7-2 and TRBJ2-3): GAGVSQSPSNKVTEKGKDVELRCDPISGHTALYWYRQSLGQGLEFLIYFQGNSAPDKSGLPSDRFSAERTGGSVSTLTIQRTQQEDSAVYLCASSFRRTRTDTQYFGPGTRLTVL.

The table lists this clonotype with a few counts. V and J are TRBV19 and TRBJ1-6, with a possible D match to TRBD1 (5 bases). The length of the CDR3 is 15 residues. Trimming took 5 bases from V and 6 from J, leaving 14 bases between them. In germline, CDR1 is LNHDA, CDR2 SQIVND (reference sequence). CDR3 sequence (DNA): TGTGCCAGTAGTTCCGACAGCGGCCTTAATTCACCCCTCCACTTT. This translates into CASSSDSGLNSPLHF. Filled out from reference TRBV19 and TRBJ1-6, the complete variable domain reads DGGITQSPKYLFRKEGQNVTLSCEQNLNHDAMYWYRQDPGQGLRLIYYSQIVNDFQKGDIAEGYSVSREKKESFPLTVTSAQKNPTAFYLCASSSDSGLNSPLHFGNGTRLTVT.

This clonotype turned up a few times. This chain connects TRBV20-1 to TRBJ2-5; TRBD2 aligns across 9 bases. CDR1 is DFQATT, CDR2 SNEGSKA, per germline (reference sequence). The V gene end was trimmed by 4 bases and the J gene end by 2 bases; junction bases not matched to a gene: 11. The CDR3 contains 16 residues. The CDR3 region is CSAIGSSGRDQETQYF. The CDR3 DNA is TGCAGTGCTATAGGAAGTAGCGGGAGAGATCAAGAGACCCAGTACTTC.

The table lists this clonotype with a few counts. The V gene is TRBV10-3, the J gene TRBJ2-1; 7 nucleotides agree with TRBD2. V trimming: 7 bases; J trimming: 1 base; junction bases outside the gene matches: 7. The CDR3 has 15 residues. The germline gives CDR1 ENHRY, CDR2 SYGVKD. In DNA form, the CDR3 reads TGTGCCATCACTCCACTAGCGAGTTCCTACAATGAGCAGTTCTTC. Translation: CAITPLASSYNEQFF.

This clonotype was observed a handful of times. The chain carries TRBV5-6 and TRBJ1-2; D not certain. V lost 2 bases and J lost 7, with 12 bases in between. The CDR3 is 13 amino acids. Germline CDR1 reads SGHDT; CDR2 reads YYEEEE. CDR3 loop: CASSFVRAIGYTF. The CDR3 region has the DNA TGTGCCAGCAGCTTTGTGAGGGCAATTGGCTACACCTTC.

This sequence joins TRBV6-5 and TRBJ2-6; no reliable D call. The CDR3 sequence is 15 residues long. Germline CDR1 and CDR2: MNHEY and SVGAGI. Deletions cut 4 bases from V and 2 bases from J, with 9 bases between. In DNA form, the CDR3 reads TGTGCCAGCAGTTCCTGGGGTGCTGGGGCCAACGTCCTGACTTTC. Encoded protein: CASSSWGAGANVLTF.

This sequence joins TRBV30 and TRBJ2-5; 9 bases line up with TRBD1. The J segment lost 3 bases and the V segment lost 5 bases, leaving 7 bases of the junction unmatched. The CDR3 length is 14 residues. Germline loops: CDR1 GTSNPN, CDR2 SVGIG (reference sequence). The CDR3 coding sequence is TGTGCCTGGGGGGGCGGACAGGGGAAAGAGACCCAGTACTTC. Its protein product is CAWGGGQGKETQYF. Based on the CDR3 plus reference TRBV30 and TRBJ2-5, the full variable domain is SQTIHQWPATLVQPVGSPLSLECTVEGTSNPNLYWYRQAAGRGLQLLFYSVGIGQISSEVPQNLSASRPQDRQFILSSKKLLLSDSGFYLCAWGGGQGKETQYFGPGTRLLVL.

This clonotype was detected many times. The chain joins TRBV6-5 to TRBJ1-2, with 8 positions matching TRBD1. Germline V CDR1 and CDR2: MNHEY, SVGAGI. J lost 4 bases, V lost 6 bases, and 4 bases had no gene match. This CDR3 region has 13 residues. This CDR3 is CASSSDRGYGYTF. The CDR3 coding sequence is TGTGCCAGCAGCTCCGACAGGGGCTATGGCTACACCTTC.

The V and J genes are TRBV5-1 and TRBJ2-5; 9 positions match TRBD1. This CDR3 comprises 16 residues. V lost 4 bases and J lost 5; bases outside the gene matches: 12. Germline CDR1 SGHRS, CDR2 YFSETQ. The CDR3 protein is CASSSGTGSISETQYF. The CDR3 bases are TGCGCCAGCAGCAGCGGGACAGGGTCGATTTCGGAGACCCAGTACTTC.

This clonotype was counted between two and nine times. The gene calls are TRBV6-5 and TRBJ2-5; TRBD1 aligns across 7 bases. From germline, CDR1 is MNHEY and CDR2 SVGAGI. V was clipped by 8 bases and J by 5 bases; unmatched bases: 5. CDR3 size: 12 residues. The CDR3 DNA sequence: TGTGCCAGCCGGGACAGCTATGAGACCCAGTACTTC. Encoded protein: CASRDSYETQYF.

This clonotype came up a few times. The chain joins TRBV7-2 to TRBJ1-1; 10 bases map to TRBD1. CDR1 and CDR2 from the germline V gene are SGHTA and FQGNSA. CDR3 length: 15 residues. The V segment lost 1 base and the J segment 5 bases; nucleotides outside the gene matches: 4. This CDR3 reads CASSLEGTGVTEAFF. CDR3 nucleotides: TGTGCCAGCAGCTTAGAAGGGACAGGGGTTACTGAAGCTTTCTTT.

V gene TRBV20-1 combines with J gene TRBJ2-7, with TRBD1 matching over 11 bases. CDR1 and CDR2 (germline): DFQATT, SNEGSKA (reference sequence). V was pared by 5 bases and J by 6 bases, with 6 bases of the junction left unmatched. This CDR3 is built from 13 residues. The CDR3 bases are TGCAGTGCTGACCGGGACAGGGGGGGCGAGCAGTACTTC. This gives the protein CSADRDRGGEQYF.

The chain couples TRBV11-2 to TRBJ2-7; 9 nucleotides align to TRBD1. There are 15 residues in the CDR3. Losses at the gene ends were 3 bases for V and 5 bases for J; bases not matched to a gene: 8. Germline lookup yields CDR1 SGHAT and CDR2 FQNNGV. CDR3 amino acids: CASSLLTGGFNEQYF. In nucleotides, the CDR3 is TGTGCCAGCAGCTTGCTAACAGGGGGCTTCAACGAGCAGTACTTC.

The chain employs TRBV9 and TRBJ2-2, with 9 bases lining up with TRBD2. The junction had 10 bases not matched to a gene; V was cut back by 4 bases and J by 6 bases. This CDR3 contains 16 residues. Germline V gives CDR1 SGDLS, CDR2 YYNGEE. Written as DNA, the CDR3 is TGTGCCAGCAGCCCACGACCGGGACTAGCTGCCGGGGAGCTGTTTTTT. Translated: CASSPRPGLAAGELFF.

This chain joins TRBV20-1 and TRBJ2-3; no definite D call. Trimming stripped 7 bases from V and 10 bases from J, with 18 bases between. CDR3 length equals 12 residues. In germline, CDR1 is DFQATT, CDR2 SNEGSKA (reference sequence). Here the CDR3 reads CSVGTTGLAQYF. The CDR3 nucleotides are TGCAGTGTCGGCACGACCGGTCTAGCGCAGTATTTT.

This clonotype was seen only a few times. This chain connects TRBV9 to TRBJ2-7, with 8 bases fitting TRBD1. This CDR3 is built from 16 residues. The germline CDR1 and CDR2 sequences are SGDLS and YYNGEE. With V trimmed by 1 base and J by 2 bases, 8 bases remained unmatched. CDR3 in DNA: TGTGCCAGCAGCGTATCCCTTTGGGGACAGGCCTACGAGCAGTACTTC. Translation: CASSVSLWGQAYEQYF.

This clonotype came up many times. The chain links TRBV27 to TRBJ2-1, with 10 bases fitting TRBD1. With V trimmed by 4 bases and J by 14 bases, 2 bases remained unmatched. This CDR3 spans 11 amino acids. The germline CDR1 and CDR2 sequences are MNHEY and SMNVEV (reference sequence). The CDR3, as DNA: TGTGCCAGCAGTTCCGGGACAGGGGAGTTCTTC. Encoded protein: CASSSGTGEFF.

This clonotype was seen only a few times. The V call is TRBV20-1, the J call TRBJ2-3; the D gene is possibly TRBD2 (6 bases). Germline CDR1 reads DFQATT; CDR2 reads SNEGSKA (reference sequence). The V and J ends lost 8 bases and 4 bases respectively, with 22 bases between them. The CDR3 is 15 amino acids. The CDR3: CSTLDPTRVADTQYF. In DNA form, the CDR3 reads TGCAGTACTCTGGATCCGACTAGAGTGGCAGATACGCAGTATTTT.

The chain employs TRBV11-3 and TRBJ2-1; D is tentatively TRBD1 or TRBD2 (5 bases each). The CDR3 runs to 16 residues. Trimming took 4 bases from V and 0 from J, leaving 13 bases between them. Germline V lookup: CDR1 SGHNT, CDR2 YENEEA. The DNA of the CDR3 is TGTGCCAGCAGCTCCCATGGGACCCTCTCCTACAATGAGCAGTTCTTC. This sequence encodes CASSSHGTLSYNEQFF.

This clonotype was recorded a few times. This chain connects TRBV20-1 to TRBJ2-5; tentatively, D is TRBD1 or TRBD2 (5 bases each). The CDR3 runs to 15 residues. Germline V lookup: CDR1 DFQATT, CDR2 SNEGSKA (reference sequence). As DNA, the CDR3 is TGCAGCGGGGCTCCCGAACCTTACCTCCAAGAGACCCAGTACTTC. This gives the protein CSGAPEPYLQETQYF.

This clonotype was seen only once. This chain uses TRBV20-1 with TRBJ2-2, with D maybe TRBD1 (5 bases). The germline V gene has CDR1 DFQATT and CDR2 SNEGSKA (reference sequence). This CDR3 comprises 14 residues. The V gene lost 2 bases and the J gene lost 0 bases, with 7 bases spanning the gap. The CDR3: CSARSRANTGELFF. For the CDR3, the DNA is TGCAGTGCTAGATCCAGGGCGAACACCGGGGAGCTGTTTTTT.

This chain uses TRBV5-1 with TRBJ2-1; 8 positions agree with TRBD2. Germline V gene lookup returns CDR1 SGHRS and CDR2 YFSETQ. V lost 1 base to trimming and J lost 7 bases; unmatched junction nucleotides: 7. CDR3 length: 15 amino acids. CDR3 coding DNA: TGCGCCAGCAGCTTGTCTAGCGGGTTGGAGAATGAGCAGTTCTTC. This translates into CASSLSSGLENEQFF. Using reference TRBV5-1 and TRBJ2-1 for the parts outside the CDR3, the full variable domain is KAGVTQTPRYLIKTRGQQVTLSCSPISGHRSVSWYQQTPGQGLQFLFEYFSETQRNKGNFPGRFSGRQFSNSRSEMNVSTLELGDSALYLCASSLSSGLENEQFFGPGTRLTVL.

This clonotype was detected only a few times. The V and J genes are TRBV7-9 and TRBJ2-7, with 14 bases lining up with TRBD2. Unmatched junction bases numbered 8, after V lost 5 bases and J lost 5 bases. Germline V lookup: CDR1 SEHNR, CDR2 FQNEAQ (reference sequence). The CDR3 contains 16 residues. CDR3 residues: CASSTRTSGRTHEQYF. CDR3 DNA sequence: TGTGCCAGCAGCACACGGACTAGCGGGAGGACCCACGAGCAGTACTTC.